The next 6 T cell receptor beta chains were all read from a single sample in a study of T cell responses to AZD1222 COVID-19 vaccine. Some clones are missing from TCRdb's copy, which holds only in-frame ones; the method was immunoSEQ multiplex PCR. The repertoire includes over 110,000 clones, about 93% of them detected once, and approximately 5.3% sits in the top ten. This specimen was peripheral blood, taken on day 0 of AZD1222 vaccination. The receptors stem from an adult in good health.

The chain uses TRBV6-6 and TRBJ1-6; D not resolved. The germline V and J ends were trimmed by 6 bases and 5 bases, with 8 bases remaining between them. Germline V gives CDR1 MNHNY, CDR2 SVGAGI (reference sequence). The length of the CDR3 is 13 residues. The CDR3, as DNA: TGTGCCAGCAGGTTCGGGGATAATTCACCCCTCCACTTT. This codes for CASRFGDNSPLHF.

V gene TRBV30 combines with J gene TRBJ1-2; D remains ambiguous. The V gene's germline CDR1 is GTSNPN and CDR2 SVGIG (reference sequence). This CDR3 comprises 11 residues. Trimming stripped 7 bases from V and 2 bases from J, with 8 bases between. The CDR3 sequence: CAYAENYGYTF. In DNA, the CDR3 is TGTGCCTACGCGGAAAACTATGGCTACACCTTC.

The chain links TRBV9 to TRBJ2-7, with TRBD2 matching over 12 bases. Germline loops: CDR1 SGDLS, CDR2 YYNGEE. V lost 3 bases and J lost 7; bases outside the gene matches: 8. This CDR3 is built from 15 residues. This CDR3 is CASSAELAGGKEQYF. The DNA for the CDR3 is TGTGCCAGCAGCGCAGAACTAGCGGGGGGCAAGGAGCAGTACTTC.

The V gene is TRBV30, the J gene TRBJ2-2, with D unresolved. V was cut by 4 bases and J by 6 bases, with 6 bases left in between. The CDR3 length is 11 residues. Germline assignment: CDR1 GTSNPN and CDR2 SVGIG (reference sequence). The CDR3 sequence: CAWKDPGELFF. The CDR3 region has the DNA TGTGCCTGGAAGGACCCCGGGGAGCTGTTTTTT.

The rearrangement joins TRBV7-8 to TRBJ2-2, with unresolved D. CDR1 is SGHVS and CDR2 is FQNEAQ in the germline V gene. The CDR3 totals 11 residues. With 2 bases removed from V and 6 bases from J, the gap between germline ends came to 1 base. The CDR3 DNA reads as TGTGCCAGCAGCTTACCCGGGGAGCTGTTTTTT. Translation: CASSLPGELFF.

The chain links TRBV27 to TRBJ2-7; D may correspond to TRBD1 or TRBD2 (7 bases each). Germline V gives CDR1 MNHEY, CDR2 SMNVEV (reference sequence). The ends were cut back, 8 bases at V and 6 bases at J, with 23 bases in the middle. CDR3 length: 15 residues. The CDR3 nucleotides are TGTGCCAGCTCCAGGGGGGGGAGGAAGATCGGCGAGCAGTACTTC. Protein: CASSRGGRKIGEQYF.